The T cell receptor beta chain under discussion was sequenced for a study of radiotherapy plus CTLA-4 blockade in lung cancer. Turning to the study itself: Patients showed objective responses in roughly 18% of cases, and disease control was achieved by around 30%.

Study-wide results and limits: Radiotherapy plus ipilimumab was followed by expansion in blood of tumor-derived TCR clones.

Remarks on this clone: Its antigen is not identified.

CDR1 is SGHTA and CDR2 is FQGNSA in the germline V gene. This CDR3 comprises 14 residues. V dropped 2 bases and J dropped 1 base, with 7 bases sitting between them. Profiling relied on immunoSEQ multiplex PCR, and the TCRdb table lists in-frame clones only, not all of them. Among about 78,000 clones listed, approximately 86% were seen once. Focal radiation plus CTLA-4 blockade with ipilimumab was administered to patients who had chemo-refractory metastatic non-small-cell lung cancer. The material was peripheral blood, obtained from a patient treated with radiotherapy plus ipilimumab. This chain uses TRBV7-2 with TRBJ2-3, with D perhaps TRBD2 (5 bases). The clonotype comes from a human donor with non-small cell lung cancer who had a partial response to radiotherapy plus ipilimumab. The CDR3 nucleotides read TGTGCCAGCAGCTTAACTAGAGGCACAGATACGCAGTATTTT. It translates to CASSLTRGTDTQYF.